The rows below give T cell receptor beta chains drawn from one sample of a study of blood T cell repertoires in COVID-19. The method was immunoSEQ multiplex PCR; TCRdb's version includes in-frame clones alone and lacks a portion of them. The sample yields roughly 410,000 clones, roughly 86% seen once. The sample taken for sequencing was peripheral blood. The receptors here all came from a woman aged 55-69 years with COVID-19, enrolled during active disease. Each CDR3 is given with its conserved first and last residue. The order of the fields is CDR3 length, J gene, clone size, V gene, D gene, CDR3 protein, CDR3 DNA. The D gene is left open where the match is weak. Not all rows give a size; the values are once, few, many and, for expanded clones, a class.

14	TRBJ1-2	NA	TRBV27	NA	CASSFAADRWGYTF	TGTGCCAGCAGTTTCGCGGCGGATCGTTGGGGCTACACCTTC
18	TRBJ1-5	NA	TRBV7-9	TRBD1	CASSWGGQGLRSNQPQHF	TGTGCCAGCAGCTGGGGGGGACAGGGGTTAAGGAGCAATCAGCCCCAGCATTTT
13	TRBJ1-2	NA	TRBV10-3	TRBD1	CAISPGQQTGYTF	TGTGCCATCAGTCCGGGACAGCAAACGGGCTACACCTTC
16	TRBJ2-1	NA	TRBV19	NA	CASSSLRDILYNEQFF	TGTGCCAGTAGTTCTCTCCGGGACATTCTGTACAATGAGCAGTTCTTC
15	TRBJ1-1	NA	TRBV6-6	TRBD1	CASSGRTGGNTEAFF	TGTGCCAGCAGTGGTCGGACAGGTGGGAACACTGAAGCTTTCTTT
13	TRBJ1-2	NA	TRBV18	NA	CASSPETGPFYTF	TGTGCCAGCTCACCGGAGACAGGTCCCTTCTACACCTTC
17	TRBJ1-1	NA	TRBV5-1	NA	CASSFSIVGRGNTEAFF	TGCGCCAGCAGCTTTTCTATAGTTGGCAGGGGGAACACTGAAGCTTTCTTT
16	TRBJ1-4	NA	TRBV19	TRBD1	CASSTPRQGRDEKLFF	TGTGCCAGTAGTACGCCCCGACAGGGGCGGGATGAAAAACTGTTTTTT
15	TRBJ2-2	NA	TRBV2	NA	CASSETRQNTGELFF	TGTGCCAGCAGTGAAACCAGACAAAACACCGGGGAGCTGTTTTTT
12	TRBJ2-7	NA	TRBV2	NA	CASRGAFYEQYF	TGTGCCAGCAGGGGGGCATTCTACGAGCAGTACTTC
14	TRBJ1-2	NA	TRBV6-5	NA	CASSYQGGRDGYTF	TGTGCCAGCAGTTACCAGGGTGGTAGGGATGGCTACACCTTC
17	TRBJ2-7	NA	TRBV9	TRBD1	CASSVGTAYGTIYEQYF	TGTGCCAGCAGCGTCGGGACAGCCTATGGGACAATCTACGAGCAGTACTTC
15	TRBJ1-5	NA	TRBV3-1/TRBV3-2	TRBD1	CASRAGTGFNQPQHF	TGTGCCAGCAGGGCCGGGACAGGGTTCAATCAGCCCCAGCATTTT
15	TRBJ1-5	NA	TRBV7-2	NA	CASSLVQGVHQPQHF	TGTGCCAGCAGCTTAGTACAGGGAGTTCATCAGCCCCAGCATTTT
15	TRBJ1-5	NA	TRBV7-2	TRBD1	CASSLQGDSNQPQHF	TGTGCCAGCAGCCTACAGGGGGATAGCAATCAGCCCCAGCATTTT
16	TRBJ1-5	once	TRBV11-2	NA	CASSASWGRNNQPQHF	TGTGCCAGCAGCGCAAGCTGGGGGCGAAACAATCAGCCCCAGCATTTT
15	TRBJ1-5	NA	TRBV3-1/TRBV3-2	TRBD1	CASSQGGTGGRPQHF	TGTGCCAGCAGCCAAGGTGGGACAGGGGGCCGGCCCCAGCATTTT
15	TRBJ1-1	NA	TRBV2	TRBD1	CASSSQDRANTEAFF	TGTGCCAGCAGTTCTCAGGACAGGGCGAACACTGAAGCTTTCTTT
15	TRBJ2-7	NA	TRBV2	NA	CASGRDTRGLDEQYF	TGTGCCAGCGGCCGGGACACCCGGGGCCTCGACGAGCAGTACTTC
12	TRBJ2-7	NA	TRBV5-4	NA	CASSTSSYEQYF	TGTGCCAGCAGCACGAGCTCCTACGAGCAGTACTTC
17	TRBJ1-5	NA	TRBV5-6	TRBD1	CASSLAAGGRLGQPQHF	TGTGCCAGCAGCTTGGCCGCAGGGGGCAGGCTGGGGCAGCCCCAGCATTTT
16	TRBJ2-1	NA	TRBV3-1/TRBV3-2	TRBD1	CASSRKGGSLYNEQFF	TGTGCCAGCTCCCGAAAAGGGGGCTCGCTCTACAATGAGCAGTTCTTC
13	TRBJ2-5	NA	TRBV9	NA	CASSVGGWETQYF	TGTGCCAGCAGCGTAGGAGGGTGGGAGACCCAGTACTTC
15	TRBJ2-1	NA	TRBV7-3	NA	CASSFGESSYNEQFF	TGTGCCAGCAGCTTCGGGGAGAGCTCCTACAATGAGCAGTTCTTC
16	TRBJ1-1	once	TRBV5-4	TRBD1	CASSPAGQGRSTEAFF	TGTGCCAGCAGCCCCGCCGGACAGGGGCGAAGCACTGAAGCTTTCTTT
14	TRBJ2-3	NA	TRBV5-1	TRBD2	CASRRDYSTDTQYF	TGCGCCAGCAGACGGGACTACAGCACAGATACGCAGTATTTT
16	TRBJ2-2	NA	TRBV5-1	TRBD2	CASSLVGLAVTGELFF	TGCGCCAGCAGCTTGGTTGGGCTAGCGGTAACCGGGGAGCTGTTTTTT
15	TRBJ1-2	NA	TRBV30	TRBD1	CAWSVGTGWISGYTF	TGTGCCTGGAGTGTAGGGACAGGATGGATCTCTGGCTACACCTTC
15	TRBJ1-2	NA	TRBV28	NA	CASSRWQGGNYGYTF	TGTGCCAGCTCCCGATGGCAGGGAGGTAACTATGGCTACACCTTC
12	TRBJ1-2	NA	TRBV7-9	NA	CASSAANYGYTF	TGTGCCAGCAGTGCAGCGAACTATGGCTACACCTTC
14	TRBJ1-2	NA	TRBV3-1/TRBV3-2	NA	CASTLTGTTNGYTF	TGTGCCAGCACCCTTACAGGGACTACCAATGGCTACACCTTC
12	TRBJ1-2	NA	TRBV6-5	NA	CASSFTGLGYTF	TGTGCCAGCAGTTTCACCGGACTTGGCTACACCTTC
16	TRBJ2-2	NA	TRBV5-1	NA	CASSPGEGKGTGELFF	TGCGCCAGCAGCCCTGGTGAGGGCAAGGGCACCGGGGAGCTGTTTTTT
16	TRBJ1-1	NA	TRBV6-5	TRBD1	CASSYSVRGSNTEAFF	TGTGCCAGCAGTTACTCGGTCAGGGGGTCGAACACTGAAGCTTTCTTT
14	TRBJ1-1	few	TRBV19	TRBD1	CASSSGQMNTEAFF	TGTGCCAGTAGTTCGGGACAGATGAACACTGAAGCTTTCTTT
13	TRBJ1-1	NA	TRBV6-2/TRBV6-3	NA	CASSSFTNTEAFF	TGTGCCAGCAGTTCCTTCACTAACACTGAAGCTTTCTTT
13	TRBJ1-1	once	TRBV29-1	NA	CSVARQPNTEAFF	TGCAGCGTTGCTAGGCAGCCGAACACTGAAGCTTTCTTT
14	TRBJ2-7	few	TRBV5-4	NA	CASSRRDSPHEQYF	TGTGCCAGCAGTCGGCGGGACAGCCCCCACGAGCAGTACTTC
17	TRBJ1-6	NA	TRBV7-2	NA	CASSLLTAAAYNSPLHF	TGTGCCAGCAGCCTACTGACGGCGGCAGCCTATAATTCACCCCTCCACTTT
14	TRBJ1-1	once	TRBV5-1	NA	CASSLESGNTEAFF	TGCGCCAGCAGCTTGGAATCGGGAAACACTGAAGCTTTCTTT
14	TRBJ1-3	NA	TRBV6-5	TRBD1	CASSWTGTANTIYF	TGTGCCAGCAGTTGGACCGGGACAGCGAACACCATATATTTT
14	TRBJ2-7	NA	TRBV5-1	NA	CASRQELLSYEQYF	TGCGCCAGCAGACAGGAACTTCTCTCCTACGAGCAGTACTTC
15	TRBJ2-2	NA	TRBV30	TRBD2	CACPSAGGRTGELFF	TGTGCCTGCCCCTCGGCGGGGGGACGGACCGGGGAGCTGTTTTTT
12	TRBJ1-2	few	TRBV4-1	TRBD1	CASQGQTWGYTF	TGCGCCAGCCAGGGACAGACATGGGGCTACACCTTC
15	TRBJ2-7	NA	TRBV6-6	TRBD1	CASSKRGTGDYEQYF	TGTGCCAGCAGTAAACGCGGGACAGGGGACTACGAGCAGTACTTC
15	TRBJ2-1	NA	TRBV19	TRBD1	CASSMVSGGRYEQFF	TGTGCCAGTAGTATGGTTTCAGGGGGCAGGTATGAGCAGTTCTTC
15	TRBJ2-7	NA	TRBV23-1	NA	CANPDSLGITYEQYF	TGCGCCAACCCAGACAGCTTGGGTATTACCTACGAGCAGTACTTC
12	TRBJ1-1	NA	TRBV19	NA	CASSPRQIEAFF	TGTGCCAGTAGCCCCAGACAGATTGAAGCTTTCTTT
16	TRBJ2-1	NA	TRBV6-1	NA	CASSELGGLGYNEQFF	TGTGCCAGCAGTGAATTGGGGGGTCTTGGGTACAATGAGCAGTTCTTC
15	TRBJ2-3	NA	TRBV28	TRBD1	CASSQGQGRTDTQYF	TGTGCCAGCAGCCAGGGACAGGGAAGAACAGATACGCAGTATTTT
14	TRBJ2-6	NA	TRBV25-1	NA	CASSAFSGANVLTF	TGTGCCAGCAGTGCCTTCTCTGGGGCCAACGTCCTGACTTTC
13	TRBJ2-1	once	TRBV4-1	NA	CASSQDRNNEQFF	TGCGCCAGCAGCCAAGACAGAAACAATGAGCAGTTCTTC
14	TRBJ1-6	NA	TRBV6-1	NA	CASSESRVGSPLHF	TGTGCCAGCAGTGAATCCAGGGTAGGTTCACCCCTCCACTTT